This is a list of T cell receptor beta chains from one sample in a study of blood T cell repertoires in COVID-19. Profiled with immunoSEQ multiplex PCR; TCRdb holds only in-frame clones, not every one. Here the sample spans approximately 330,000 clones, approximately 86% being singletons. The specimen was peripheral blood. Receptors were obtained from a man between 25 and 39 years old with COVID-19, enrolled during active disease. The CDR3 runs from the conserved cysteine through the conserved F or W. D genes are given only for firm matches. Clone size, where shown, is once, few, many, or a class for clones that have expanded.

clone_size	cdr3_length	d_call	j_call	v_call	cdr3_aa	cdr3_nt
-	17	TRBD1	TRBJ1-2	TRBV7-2	CASSLGGWRQGNYGYTF	TGTGCCAGCAGCTTAGGGGGTTGGAGACAGGGAAACTATGGCTACACCTTC
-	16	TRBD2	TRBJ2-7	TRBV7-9	CASSALLAGYNYEQYF	TGTGCCAGCAGCGCCCTTCTAGCGGGGTATAACTACGAGCAGTACTTC
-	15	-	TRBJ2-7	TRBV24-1	CATSDLRQGRYEQYF	TGTGCCACCAGTGATTTACGTCAGGGGAGATACGAGCAGTACTTC
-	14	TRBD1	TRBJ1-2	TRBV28	CASSLYRQGYGYTF	TGTGCCAGCAGTTTATACCGACAGGGGTATGGCTACACCTTC
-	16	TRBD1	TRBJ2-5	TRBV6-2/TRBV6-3	CASSYGSTGDQETQYF	TGTGCCAGCAGTTACGGGTCGACAGGGGATCAAGAGACCCAGTACTTC
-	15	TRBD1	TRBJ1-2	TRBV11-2	CASSLEGQGDYGYTF	TGTGCCAGCAGCTTAGAGGGACAGGGGGATTATGGCTACACCTTC
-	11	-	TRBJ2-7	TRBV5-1	CASSSGDEQYF	TGCGCCAGCAGTTCGGGGGACGAGCAGTACTTC
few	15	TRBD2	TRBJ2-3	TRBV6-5	CASRVIAGSTDTQYF	TGTGCCAGCAGGGTAATAGCGGGGAGCACAGATACGCAGTATTTT
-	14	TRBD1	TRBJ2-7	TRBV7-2	CASSLNRGTYEQYF	TGTGCCAGCAGCTTAAACAGGGGAACCTACGAGCAGTACTTC
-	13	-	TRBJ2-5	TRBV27	CASSLEVQETQYF	TGTGCCAGCAGTTTAGAGGTCCAAGAGACCCAGTACTTC
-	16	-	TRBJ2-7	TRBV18	CASSPRGASFSYEQYF	TGTGCCAGCTCACCACGTGGGGCAAGTTTCTCCTACGAGCAGTACTTC
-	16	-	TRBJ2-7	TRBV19	CASSIGWQGTRHEQYF	TGTGCCAGTAGTATTGGGTGGCAGGGGACACGCCACGAGCAGTACTTC
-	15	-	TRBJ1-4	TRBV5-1	CASSFQGLVNEKLFF	TGCGCCAGCAGCTTCCAGGGGCTAGTAAACGAAAAACTGTTTTTT
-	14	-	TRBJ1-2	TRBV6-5	CASSYSEVGGGYTF	TGTGCCAGCAGTTACTCAGAAGTAGGGGGTGGCTACACCTTC
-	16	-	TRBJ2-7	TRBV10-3	CAISESLTGRSYEQYF	TGTGCCATCAGTGAAAGTCTGACAGGTCGCTCCTACGAGCAGTACTTC
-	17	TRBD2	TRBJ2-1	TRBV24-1	CATSDSLIAGGRNEQFF	TGTGCCACCAGTGATTCCCTCATAGCGGGAGGGCGCAATGAGCAGTTCTTC
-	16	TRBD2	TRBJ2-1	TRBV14	CASSQSGTLGRDEQFF	TGTGCCAGCAGCCAGAGCGGGACGCTAGGCCGGGATGAGCAGTTCTTC
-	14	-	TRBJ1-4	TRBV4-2	CASSQVSGNEKLFF	TGTGCCAGCAGCCAAGTGTCAGGGAATGAAAAACTGTTTTTT
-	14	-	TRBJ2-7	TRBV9	CASSVVGQGHEQYF	TGTGCCAGCAGCGTAGTTGGGCAGGGCCACGAGCAGTACTTC
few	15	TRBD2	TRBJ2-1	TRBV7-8	CASRQSGGAHNEQFF	TGTGCCAGCAGACAGAGCGGGGGGGCACACAATGAGCAGTTCTTC
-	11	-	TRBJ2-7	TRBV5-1	CASSLGDEQYF	TGCGCCAGCAGCTTGGGCGACGAGCAGTACTTC
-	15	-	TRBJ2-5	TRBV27	CASSWTGRVQETQYF	TGTGCCAGCAGTTGGACAGGGAGGGTACAAGAGACCCAGTACTTC
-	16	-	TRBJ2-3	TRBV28	CASSPLQGISTDTQYF	TGTGCCAGCAGTCCACTACAGGGAATAAGCACAGATACGCAGTATTTT
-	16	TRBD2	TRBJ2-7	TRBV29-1	CSVERGLAGGQNEQYF	TGCAGCGTTGAAAGGGGACTAGCGGGGGGGCAAAACGAGCAGTACTTC
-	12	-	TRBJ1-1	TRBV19	CASNQGSTEAFF	TGTGCCAGTAACCAGGGTAGCACTGAAGCTTTCTTT
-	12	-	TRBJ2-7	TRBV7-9	CASSLGTNEQYF	TGTGCCAGCAGCTTAGGGACTAACGAGCAGTACTTC
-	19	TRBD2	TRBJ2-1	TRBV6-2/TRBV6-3	CASSYDNGLAGESYNEQFF	TGTGCCAGCAGTTACGATAACGGACTAGCGGGAGAGAGTTACAATGAGCAGTTCTTC
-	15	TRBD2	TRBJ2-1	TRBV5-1	CASSLVGLAVDEQFF	TGCGCCAGCAGCTTGGTCGGACTAGCGGTCGATGAGCAGTTCTTC
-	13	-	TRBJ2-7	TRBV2	CASGNAAPYEQYF	TGTGCCAGCGGAAATGCGGCCCCCTACGAGCAGTACTTC
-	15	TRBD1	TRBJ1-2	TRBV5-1	CASSLEGARGYGYTF	TGCGCCAGCAGCTTGGAGGGGGCAAGGGGGTATGGCTACACCTTC
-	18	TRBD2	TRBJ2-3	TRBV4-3	CASSQDKTSGRAGDTQYF	TGCGCCAGCAGCCAAGATAAGACTAGCGGGAGGGCCGGAGATACGCAGTATTTT
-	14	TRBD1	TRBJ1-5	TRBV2	CASRDRGPNQPQHF	TGTGCCAGCAGAGACAGGGGGCCCAATCAGCCCCAGCATTTT
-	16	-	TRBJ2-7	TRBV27	CASSLSGAGSPYEQYF	TGTGCCAGCAGTTTATCGGGGGCTGGATCTCCCTACGAGCAGTACTTC
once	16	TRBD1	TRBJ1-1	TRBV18	CASSPLPGTVNTEAFF	TGTGCCAGCTCACCGCTCCCCGGGACAGTGAACACTGAAGCTTTCTTT
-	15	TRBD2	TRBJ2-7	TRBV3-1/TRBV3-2	CASSQEGREGYEQYF	TGTGCCAGCAGCCAAGAGGGTCGGGAGGGCTACGAGCAGTACTTC
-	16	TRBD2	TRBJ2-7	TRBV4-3	CASSHVIGTSGNEQYF	TGCGCCAGCAGCCACGTCATCGGGACTAGCGGGAACGAGCAGTACTTC
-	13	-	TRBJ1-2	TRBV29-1	CSVDGGSRLGYTF	TGCAGCGTTGACGGGGGGTCACGTCTGGGCTACACCTTC
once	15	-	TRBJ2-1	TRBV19	CASSMSGDFYNEQFF	TGTGCCAGTAGTATGTCCGGGGATTTCTACAATGAGCAGTTCTTC
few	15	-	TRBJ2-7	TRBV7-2	CASSLDVRVSYEQYF	TGTGCCAGCAGCTTAGATGTCAGGGTATCCTACGAGCAGTACTTC
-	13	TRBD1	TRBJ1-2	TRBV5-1	CASSGQGNYGYTF	TGCGCCAGCAGCGGACAGGGAAACTATGGCTACACCTTC
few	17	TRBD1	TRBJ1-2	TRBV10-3	CAISVGTGFDLTYGYTF	TGTGCCATCAGTGTGGGGACAGGCTTCGACTTAACCTATGGCTACACCTTC
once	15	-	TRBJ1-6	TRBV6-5	CASRDGETRYSPLHF	TGTGCCAGCAGGGACGGGGAAACCCGGTACTCACCCCTCCACTTT
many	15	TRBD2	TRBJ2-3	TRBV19	CASSITSAGGHTQYF	TGTGCCAGTAGTATCACTAGCGCCGGGGGTCATACGCAGTATTTT
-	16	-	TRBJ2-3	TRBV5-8	CASSSGQAGGTDTQYF	TGTGCCAGCAGCTCGGGACAGGCGGGGGGCACAGATACGCAGTATTTT
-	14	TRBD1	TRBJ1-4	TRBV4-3	CASSQRTGGSKLFF	TGCGCCAGCAGCCAGCGGACAGGGGGGTCTAAACTGTTTTTT
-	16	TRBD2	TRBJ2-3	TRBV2	CASSGGAGVSTDTQYF	TGTGCCAGCAGTGGGGGAGCGGGGGTTAGCACAGATACGCAGTATTTT
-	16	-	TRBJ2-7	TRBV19	CATTSGKGSTTYEQYF	TGTGCCACCACCTCCGGGAAGGGATCCACCACCTACGAGCAGTACTTC
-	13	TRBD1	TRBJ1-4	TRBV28	CASRDRENEKLFF	TGTGCCAGCCGGGACAGGGAGAATGAAAAACTGTTTTTT
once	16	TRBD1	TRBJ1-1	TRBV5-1	CASIPGQGGTNTEAFF	TGCGCCAGCATACCGGGACAGGGGGGAACCAACACTGAAGCTTTCTTT
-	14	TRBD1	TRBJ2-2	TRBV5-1	CASSQGTGTGELFF	TGCGCCAGCAGCCAGGGGACAGGGACCGGGGAGCTGTTTTTT
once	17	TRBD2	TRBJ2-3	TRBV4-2	CASSLLGGLAVTDTQYF	TGTGCCAGCAGCCTCTTGGGGGGACTAGCGGTGACGGATACGCAGTATTTT
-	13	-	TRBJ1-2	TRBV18	CASSPPSAGGYTF	TGTGCCAGCTCACCACCGAGCGCGGGAGGCTACACCTTC
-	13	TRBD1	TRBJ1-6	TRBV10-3	CAIRGQGNSPLHF	TGTGCCATCAGAGGACAGGGAAATTCACCCCTCCACTTT
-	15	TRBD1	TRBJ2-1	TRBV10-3	CAISEPGQGRNEQFF	TGTGCCATCAGTGAACCAGGACAGGGTCGAAATGAGCAGTTCTTC
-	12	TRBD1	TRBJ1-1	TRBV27	CASNDRGTEAFF	TGTGCCAGTAACGACAGGGGTACTGAAGCTTTCTTT
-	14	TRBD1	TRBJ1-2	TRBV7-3	CASSLQGQGYGYTF	TGTGCCAGCAGCCTCCAGGGACAGGGTTATGGCTACACCTTC